One and the same sample provided the 28 T cell receptor beta chains below, sequenced in a study of blood T cell repertoires in COVID-19. Method: immunoSEQ multiplex PCR; TCRdb's copy keeps in-frame clones and lacks some. The table records 100,000 or so clones, 85% to 95% of them present only once. Sequenced sample: peripheral blood. The source is a woman in her sixties with active COVID-19.

This chain uses TRBV6-5 with TRBJ1-3; 8 nucleotides line up with TRBD1. Trimming at V came to 4 bases and at J to 5 bases, leaving 7 bases not matched to a gene. The CDR3 spans 15 residues. Per germline, CDR1 MNHEY and CDR2 SVGAGI. Here the CDR3 DNA reads TGTGCCAGCAGTTTCGACAGGGGAGAGAGAAACACCATATATTTT. Protein: CASSFDRGERNTIYF.

The V call is TRBV18, the J call TRBJ2-3; a weak D match, TRBD2 (6 bases). The germline V and J ends were trimmed by 4 bases and 2 bases, with 13 bases remaining between them. This CDR3 has 15 residues. Germline CDR1 reads KGHSH; CDR2 reads LQKENI. As DNA, the CDR3 is TGTGCCAGCTCACTCGAGGGAGGACTCACAGATACGCAGTATTTT. It encodes CASSLEGGLTDTQYF.

The J gene is TRBJ2-3, the V gene TRBV11-2; 9 nucleotides agree with TRBD1. V lost 6 bases, J lost 0 bases, and 4 bases stayed unmatched. Looked up from germline, CDR1 is SGHAT and CDR2 is FQNNGV. This CDR3 contains 15 residues. This CDR3 is CASSTGTGSTDTQYF. CDR3 bases: TGTGCCAGCAGTACCGGGACAGGGAGCACAGATACGCAGTATTTT.

This chain links TRBV10-3 with TRBJ1-5, with D unclear. This CDR3 is 15 amino acids long. In germline, CDR1 is ENHRY, CDR2 SYGVKD. Trimming left V 3 bases short and J 6 bases short, with 15 bases between. DNA of the CDR3: TGTGCCATCAGTGACGGTGCGGGGAATGGTCAGCCCCAGCATTTT. Protein: CAISDGAGNGQPQHF.

The chain uses TRBV7-2 and TRBJ2-1; 11 nucleotides match TRBD2. Trimming took 0 bases from V and 2 from J; bases not matched to a gene: 0. Germline CDR1 SGHTA, CDR2 FQGNSA. This CDR3 has 16 amino acids. CDR3 amino acids: CASSLALAGAYNEQFF. The CDR3 DNA reads TGTGCCAGCAGCTTAGCACTAGCGGGGGCCTACAATGAGCAGTTCTTC.

The chain combines TRBV4-3 with TRBJ1-6; D perhaps matches TRBD1 (5 bases). The CDR3 is 14 amino acids. V was trimmed by 4 bases and J by 9 bases, leaving 13 bases between them. The germline V gene has CDR1 LGHNA and CDR2 YSLEER. CDR3 in amino acids: CASSPDTESSPLHF. The CDR3 DNA reads as TGCGCCAGCAGCCCGGACACGGAGAGTTCACCCCTCCACTTT.

In its sample, this clone was seen once. CDR3 nucleotide sequence: TGTGCCAGCAGCCTAGCGACCACAGATACGCAGTATTTT. The encoded protein is CASSLATTDTQYF. V is TRBV14 and J is TRBJ2-3, with D possibly being TRBD2 (5 bases). Germline CDR1 SGHDN, CDR2 FVKESK. The V and J ends lost 4 bases and 2 bases respectively, with 7 bases between them. This CDR3 is built from 13 residues.

The gene calls are TRBV6-1 and TRBJ1-2; no definite D call. The ends were cut back, 2 bases at V and 7 bases at J, with 20 bases in the middle. Per the germline V gene, CDR1 is MNHNS and CDR2 is SASEGT. This CDR3 is 16 amino acids long. CDR3 amino acids: CASSEPEGGWTAGYTF. CDR3 coding DNA: TGTGCCAGCAGTGAACCGGAAGGAGGGTGGACGGCTGGCTACACCTTC.

This rearrangement joins TRBV3-1 (or the pseudogene TRBV3-2) to TRBJ1-4; the D is unclear. The CDR3 loop spans 16 amino acids. In germline, CDR1 is LGHDT, CDR2 YNNKEL (reference sequence). The V and J ends lost 0 bases and 5 bases respectively, with 13 bases between them. The DNA of the CDR3 is TGTGCCAGCAGCCAAGATGAAAAGAGCGGCAATGAAAAACTGTTTTTT. Its translation is CASSQDEKSGNEKLFF.

The chain links TRBV4-1 to TRBJ1-1; D is undetermined. The CDR3 consists of 13 residues. Germline CDR1 and CDR2: MGHRA and YSYEKL. Trimming cost V 0 bases and J 12 bases, with 14 bases left between them. The CDR3 coding sequence is TGCGCCAGCAGCCAAGATCACGGGTCAGAAACTTTCTTT. Its translation: CASSQDHGSETFF.

The chain carries TRBV6-5 and TRBJ2-5; the match to TRBD1 covers 10 bases. The junction had 9 bases not matched to a gene; V was cut back by 7 bases and J by 4 bases. The CDR3 length is 15 residues. The germline CDR1 and CDR2 sequences are MNHEY and SVGAGI. CDR3 in DNA: TGTGCCAGCACCCTTACCGGGACAGGGGTAGAGACCCAGTACTTC. Translated, it gives CASTLTGTGVETQYF.

This chain links TRBV5-6 with TRBJ2-7; 11 nucleotides agree with TRBD1. J was trimmed by 0 bases and V by 4 bases; bases with no gene match: 3. This CDR3 region has 15 residues. CDR1 is SGHDT and CDR2 is YYEEEE in the germline V gene. Written as DNA, the CDR3 is TGTGCCAGCAGCCGGGGACAGGGGGTCTCCTACGAGCAGTACTTC. Its protein product is CASSRGQGVSYEQYF. The full variable domain, rest sourced from reference TRBV5-6 and TRBJ2-7, is DAGVTQSPTHLIKTRGQQVTLRCSPKSGHDTVSWYQQALGQGPQFIFQYYEEEERQRGNFPDRFSGHQFPNYSSELNVNALLLGDSALYLCASSRGQGVSYEQYFGPGTRLTVT.

This clone was picked up many times. The chain is built from TRBV4-1 and TRBJ1-5; D is perhaps TRBD1 (6 bases). Germline V gives CDR1 MGHRA, CDR2 YSYEKL. Trimming left V 1 base short and J 9 bases short, with 13 bases between. This CDR3 is 14 amino acids long. CDR3 in amino acids: CASSQVGAWWPQHF. CDR3 coding DNA: TGCGCCAGCAGCCAAGTGGGGGCTTGGTGGCCCCAGCATTTT.

The chain recombines TRBV6-1 with TRBJ1-2; TRBD1 agrees at 7 bases. From germline, CDR1 is MNHNS and CDR2 SASEGT. Trimming cost V 2 bases and J 6 bases; bases outside gene matches: 6. CDR3 length: 14 residues. The CDR3 sequence is CASSEQTGIDGYTF. CDR3 DNA sequence: TGTGCCAGCAGTGAACAGACAGGGATCGATGGCTACACCTTC.

This clone was picked up one time. The V gene is TRBV18, the J gene TRBJ1-2; 9 bases are shared with TRBD1. CDR3 length equals 18 residues. Germline values: CDR1 KGHSH, CDR2 LQKENI. V lost 2 bases, J lost 5 bases, and 15 bases stayed unmatched. In nucleotides, the CDR3 is TGTGCCAGCTCACCAATGAATATTGGGACAGGGATAGATTATGGCTACACCTTC. As protein: CASSPMNIGTGIDYGYTF.

The V gene is TRBV9, the J gene TRBJ1-4; 7 nucleotides match TRBD1. J gave up 6 bases and V 4 bases, and 6 bases lay outside the gene matches. This CDR3 is built from 14 residues. Germline CDR1 SGDLS, CDR2 YYNGEE. The CDR3 sequence is CASSQGVVDEKLFF. In DNA form, the CDR3 reads TGTGCCAGCAGCCAGGGGGTGGTGGATGAAAAACTGTTTTTT.

This rearrangement joins TRBV5-1 to TRBJ1-2, with no clear D. V was cut by 2 bases and J by 4 bases, with 9 bases left in between. CDR3 size: 13 residues. Germline assignment: CDR1 SGHRS and CDR2 YFSETQ. CDR3 DNA: TGCGCCAGCAGCTTTGGGCAGAGCTATGGCTACACCTTC. This codes for CASSFGQSYGYTF.

The chain joins TRBV6-1 to TRBJ1-2; 7 nucleotides match TRBD1. The CDR3 covers 16 residues. J was trimmed by 7 bases and V by 3 bases; bases with no gene match: 14. Germline V gives CDR1 MNHNS, CDR2 SASEGT. DNA for the CDR3: TGTGCCAGCAGTGACTGGCAGGGGGTGATAAGTAGTGGCTACACCTTC. Its protein is CASSDWQGVISSGYTF.

The chain couples TRBV12-3 or TRBV12-4 to TRBJ1-1, with D hard to call. The V end lost 6 bases, the J end lost 0 bases, and 8 bases lay between the germline ends. The CDR3 sequence is 13 residues long. The CDR3 nucleotides read TGTGCCAGCAGGTCGACACTGAACACTGAAGCTTTCTTT. Its protein is CASRSTLNTEAFF.

This clone was observed a few times. The rearrangement joins TRBV28 to TRBJ1-4, with 9 positions matching TRBD1. Germline-derived CDR1 and CDR2 are MDHEN and SYDVKM. The CDR3 runs 16 residues. V gave up 7 bases and J gave up 7 bases; unmatched junction bases: 13. The CDR3 loop reads CASKPTGGAVGEKLFF. CDR3 nucleotide sequence: TGTGCCAGCAAACCCACAGGGGGCGCAGTTGGTGAAAAACTGTTTTTT.

This clone has more than one count but fewer than ten. The chain employs TRBV15 and TRBJ2-7, with 8 bases that match TRBD2. The trim removed 9 bases at V and 5 bases at J, leaving 12 bases unmatched. CDR3 length: 14 amino acids. Germline V gene data show CDR1 as LNHNV and CDR2 as YYDKDF (reference sequence). Here the CDR3 reads CATTREGQQDEQYF. In DNA form, the CDR3 reads TGTGCCACTACCCGGGAGGGGCAACAGGACGAGCAGTACTTC.

The chain is built from TRBV11-2 and TRBJ1-1, with TRBD1 matching over 9 bases. CDR3 size: 15 residues. CDR1 and CDR2 from the germline V gene are SGHAT and FQNNGV. V was clipped by 3 bases and J by 4 bases; unmatched bases: 6. CDR3 coding DNA: TGTGCCAGCAGCTTGACAGGGGGGGGGACCACTGAAGCTTTCTTT. Its translation is CASSLTGGGTTEAFF.

This chain joins TRBV10-3 and TRBJ1-2, with D unclear. The CDR3 covers 12 residues. Per the germline V gene, CDR1 is ENHRY and CDR2 is SYGVKD. V lost 8 bases to trimming and J lost 2 bases, with 9 bases between them. The CDR3 nucleotides read TGTGCCATCTCGGTCGGGAACTATGGCTACACCTTC. This sequence encodes CAISVGNYGYTF.

V gene TRBV12-5 combines with J gene TRBJ2-3, with 7 bases fitting TRBD1. Trimming removed 7 bases from V and 1 base from J; junction bases left unmatched: 8. CDR3 size: 15 residues. CDR1 and CDR2 (germline): LGHNT, FRNRAP. The CDR3 DNA follows: TGTGCTAGTGATTACCCGGGACAGCGCACAGATACGCAGTATTTT. This gives the protein CASDYPGQRTDTQYF.

CDR3 sequence (DNA): TGTGCCAGTGAACCACAGGGGAACACTGAAGCTTTCTTT. Its translation: CASEPQGNTEAFF. J is TRBJ1-1 and V is TRBV2, with D tentatively TRBD1 (6 bases). The germline gives CDR1 SNHLY, CDR2 FYNNEI. V dropped 9 bases and J dropped 1 base, with 12 bases sitting between them. This CDR3 is 13 amino acids long.

This chain links TRBV4-3 with TRBJ2-5, with 7 bases aligning to TRBD1. Germline loops: CDR1 LGHNA, CDR2 YSLEER. This CDR3 has 16 amino acids. Trimming at V came to 0 bases and at J to 5 bases, leaving 9 bases not matched to a gene. The CDR3 coding sequence is TGCGCCAGCAGCCAAGATTTGGCCAGGGGGAAGGAGACCCAGTACTTC. Protein product: CASSQDLARGKETQYF.

This chain joins TRBV3-1 (or the pseudogene TRBV3-2) and TRBJ2-3; TRBD1 agrees at 8 bases. CDR1 is LGHDT, CDR2 YNNKEL, per germline (reference sequence). The J segment lost 0 bases and the V segment lost 8 bases, leaving 7 bases of the junction unmatched. This CDR3 spans 15 amino acids. CDR3 sequence reads: CASGRQGPSTDTQYF. CDR3 in DNA: TGTGCCAGCGGGAGACAGGGGCCGAGCACAGATACGCAGTATTTT.

Points on this clone: The junction and the germline gene differ at one end; a read error may be behind it. The V and J genes are TRBV7-7 and TRBJ2-5; 8 nucleotides align to TRBD1. The CDR3 contains 15 residues. Germline CDR1 SSHAT, CDR2 FNYEAQ (reference sequence). CDR3 DNA: TGTGCTAGCAGCTTCAGCCAGGGGGCCGGAGAGACCCAGTACTTC. Translating it yields CASSFSQGAGETQYF.